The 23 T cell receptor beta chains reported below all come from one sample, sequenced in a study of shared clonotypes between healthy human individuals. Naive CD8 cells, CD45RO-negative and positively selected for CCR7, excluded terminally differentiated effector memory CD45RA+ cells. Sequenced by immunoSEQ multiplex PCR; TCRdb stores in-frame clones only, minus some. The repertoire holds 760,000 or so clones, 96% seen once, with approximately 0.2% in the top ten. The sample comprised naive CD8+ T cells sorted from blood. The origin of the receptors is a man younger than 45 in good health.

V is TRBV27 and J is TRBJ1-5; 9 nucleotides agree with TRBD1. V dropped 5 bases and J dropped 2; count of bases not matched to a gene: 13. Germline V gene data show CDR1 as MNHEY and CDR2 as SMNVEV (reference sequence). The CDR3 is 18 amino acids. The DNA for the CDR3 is TGTGCCAGCAGTCAAGCCGGGACAGGGTTTGTCGGCAATCAGCCCCAGCATTTT. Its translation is CASSQAGTGFVGNQPQHF.

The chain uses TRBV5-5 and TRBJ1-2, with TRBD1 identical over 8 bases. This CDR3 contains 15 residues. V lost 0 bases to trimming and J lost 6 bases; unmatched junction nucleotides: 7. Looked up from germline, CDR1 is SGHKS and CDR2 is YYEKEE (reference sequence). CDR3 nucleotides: TGTGCCAGCAGCTTGGTTGGCAGGGGGCAGGATGGCTACACCTTC. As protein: CASSLVGRGQDGYTF.

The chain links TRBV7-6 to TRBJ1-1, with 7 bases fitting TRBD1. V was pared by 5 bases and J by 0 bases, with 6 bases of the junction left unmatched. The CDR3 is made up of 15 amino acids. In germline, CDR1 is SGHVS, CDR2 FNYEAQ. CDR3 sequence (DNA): TGTGCCAGCAGCGCCTCACAGGGGTTGAACACTGAAGCTTTCTTT. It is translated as CASSASQGLNTEAFF. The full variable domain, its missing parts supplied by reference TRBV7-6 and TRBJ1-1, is GAGVSQSPRYKVTKRGQDVALRCDPISGHVSLYWYRQALGQGPEFLTYFNYEAQQDKSGLPNDRFSAERPEGSISTLTIQRTEQRDSAMYRCASSASQGLNTEAFFGQGTRLTVV.

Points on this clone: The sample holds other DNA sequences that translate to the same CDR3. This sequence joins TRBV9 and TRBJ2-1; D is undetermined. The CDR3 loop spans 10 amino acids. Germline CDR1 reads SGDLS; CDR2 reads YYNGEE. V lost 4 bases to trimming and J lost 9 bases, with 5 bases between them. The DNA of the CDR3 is TGTGCCAGCAGCCCACGTGAGCAGTTCTTC. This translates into CASSPREQFF.

The CDR3 region has the DNA TGTGCCATCAGTGGGGAGCTAGCGGGAGCTGCTCTGGGCTCCTACGAGCAGTACTTC. This codes for CAISGELAGAALGSYEQYF. V gene TRBV10-3 combines with J gene TRBJ2-7, with TRBD2 matching 10 bases. V trimming: 4 bases; J trimming: 0 bases; junction bases outside the gene matches: 15. The CDR3 is made up of 19 amino acids. Germline-derived CDR1 and CDR2 are ENHRY and SYGVKD.

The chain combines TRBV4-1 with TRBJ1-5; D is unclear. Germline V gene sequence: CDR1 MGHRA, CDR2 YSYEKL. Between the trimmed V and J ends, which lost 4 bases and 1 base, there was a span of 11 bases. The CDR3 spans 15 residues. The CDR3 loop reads CASSLIAGSNQPQHF. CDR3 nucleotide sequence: TGCGCCAGCAGCCTCATAGCCGGCAGCAATCAGCCCCAGCATTTT.

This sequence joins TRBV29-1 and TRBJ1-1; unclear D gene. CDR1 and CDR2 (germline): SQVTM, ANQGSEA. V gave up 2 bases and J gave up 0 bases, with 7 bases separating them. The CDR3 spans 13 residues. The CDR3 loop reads CSVEKRLNTEAFF. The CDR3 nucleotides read TGCAGCGTTGAAAAGCGGCTGAACACTGAAGCTTTCTTT.

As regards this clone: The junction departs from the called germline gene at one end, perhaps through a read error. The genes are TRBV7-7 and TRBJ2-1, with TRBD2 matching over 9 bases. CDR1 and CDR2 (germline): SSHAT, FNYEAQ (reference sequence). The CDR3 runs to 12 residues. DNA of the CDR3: TGTGCTAGCAGCTCGACTAGCGGTGAGCAGTTCTTC. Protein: CASSSTSGEQFF. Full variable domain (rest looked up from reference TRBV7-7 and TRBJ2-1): GAGVSQSPRYKVTKRGQDVTLRCDPISSHATLYWYQQALGQGPEFLTYFNYEAQPDKSGLPSDRFSAERPEGSISTLTIQRTEQRDSAMYRCASSSTSGEQFFGPGTRLTVL.

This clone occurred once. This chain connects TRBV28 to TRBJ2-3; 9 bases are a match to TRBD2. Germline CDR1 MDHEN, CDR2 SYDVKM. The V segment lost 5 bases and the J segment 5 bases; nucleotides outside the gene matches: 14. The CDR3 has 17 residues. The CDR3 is CASSLDGSGSIGDTQYF. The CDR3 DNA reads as TGTGCCAGCAGTCTCGATGGTAGCGGGAGTATCGGAGATACGCAGTATTTT.

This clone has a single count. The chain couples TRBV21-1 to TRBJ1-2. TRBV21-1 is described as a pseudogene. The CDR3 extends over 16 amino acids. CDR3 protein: CASSSRPGPEGYGYTF. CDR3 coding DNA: TGTGCCAGCAGCAGTCGTCCGGGCCCCGAGGGCTATGGCTACACCTTC.

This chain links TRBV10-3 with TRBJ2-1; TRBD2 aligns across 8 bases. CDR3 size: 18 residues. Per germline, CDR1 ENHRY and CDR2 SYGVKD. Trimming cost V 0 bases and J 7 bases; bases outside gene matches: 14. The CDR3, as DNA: TGTGCCATCAGTGAGTCTAAAGGCGGGAGGACGATCGTGAATGAGCAGTTCTTC. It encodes CAISESKGGRTIVNEQFF.

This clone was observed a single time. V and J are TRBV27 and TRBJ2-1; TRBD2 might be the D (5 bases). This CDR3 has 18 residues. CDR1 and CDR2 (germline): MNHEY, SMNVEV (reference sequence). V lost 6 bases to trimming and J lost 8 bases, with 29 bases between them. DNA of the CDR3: TGTGCCAGCAGACCCGTTCCGTTTGTCAGAATAGAGGAGGATGAGCAGTTCTTC. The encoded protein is CASRPVPFVRIEEDEQFF.

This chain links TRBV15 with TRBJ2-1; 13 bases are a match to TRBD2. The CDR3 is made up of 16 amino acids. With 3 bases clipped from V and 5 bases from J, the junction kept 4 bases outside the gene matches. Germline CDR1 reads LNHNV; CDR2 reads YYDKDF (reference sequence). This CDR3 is CATSRGLAGSDNEQFF. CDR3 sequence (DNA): TGTGCCACCAGCAGGGGACTAGCGGGATCGGACAATGAGCAGTTCTTC. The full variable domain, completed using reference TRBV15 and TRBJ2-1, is DAMVIQNPRYQVTQFGKPVTLSCSQTLNHNVMYWYQQKSSQAPKLLFHYYDKDFNNEADTPDNFQSRRPNTSFCFLDIRSPGLGDTAMYLCATSRGLAGSDNEQFFGPGTRLTVL.

The CDR3, as DNA: TGCAGCGTTGAGGATCCTAGCGGGAGAGGCTACGAGCAGTACTTC. It is translated as CSVEDPSGRGYEQYF. The V call is TRBV29-1, the J call TRBJ2-7; 10 bases are a match to TRBD2. Germline assignment: CDR1 SQVTM and CDR2 ANQGSEA. This CDR3 spans 15 amino acids. Germline trimming cut 3 bases from V and 3 bases from J; bases unmatched to any gene: 8.

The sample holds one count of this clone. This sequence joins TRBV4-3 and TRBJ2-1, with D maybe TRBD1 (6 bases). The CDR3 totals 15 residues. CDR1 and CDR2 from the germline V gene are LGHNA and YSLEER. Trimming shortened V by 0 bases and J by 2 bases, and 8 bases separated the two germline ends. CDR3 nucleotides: TGCGCCAGCAGCCAAGATGGACAGACCTACAATGAGCAGTTCTTC. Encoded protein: CASSQDGQTYNEQFF.

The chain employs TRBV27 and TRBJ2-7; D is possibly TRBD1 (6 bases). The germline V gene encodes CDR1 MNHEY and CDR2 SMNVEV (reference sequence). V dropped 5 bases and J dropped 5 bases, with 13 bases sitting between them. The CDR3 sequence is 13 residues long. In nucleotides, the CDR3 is TGTGCCAGCAGTCTCCAGGGGAGCCACGAGCAGTACTTC. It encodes CASSLQGSHEQYF.

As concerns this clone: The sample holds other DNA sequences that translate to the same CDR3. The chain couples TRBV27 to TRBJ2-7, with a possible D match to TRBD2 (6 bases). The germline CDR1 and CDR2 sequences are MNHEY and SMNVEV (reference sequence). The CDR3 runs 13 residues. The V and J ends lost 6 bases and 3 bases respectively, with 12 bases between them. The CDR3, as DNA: TGTGCCAGCAGGGTGGGAGGAAGCTACGAGCAGTACTTC. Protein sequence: CASRVGGSYEQYF.

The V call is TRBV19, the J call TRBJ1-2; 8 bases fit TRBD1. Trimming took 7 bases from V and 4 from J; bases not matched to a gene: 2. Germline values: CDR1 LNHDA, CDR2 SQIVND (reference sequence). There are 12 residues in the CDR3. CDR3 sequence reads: CASTGGGYGYTF. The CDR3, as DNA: TGTGCCAGTACAGGGGGCGGCTATGGCTACACCTTC.

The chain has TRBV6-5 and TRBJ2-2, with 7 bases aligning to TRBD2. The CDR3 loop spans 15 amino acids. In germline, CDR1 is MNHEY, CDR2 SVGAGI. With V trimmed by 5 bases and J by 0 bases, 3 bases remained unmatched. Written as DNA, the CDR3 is TGTGCCAGCAGTACAGCGGGACCGAACACCGGGGAGCTGTTTTTT. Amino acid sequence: CASSTAGPNTGELFF.

DNA of the CDR3: TGTGCCATCAGTGGCCAGGACAGCAAACCGTACTACGAGCAGTACTTC. It is translated as CAISGQDSKPYYEQYF. The chain combines TRBV10-3 with TRBJ2-7; tentatively, D is TRBD1 (6 bases). The germline V and J ends were trimmed by 4 bases and 3 bases, with 19 bases remaining between them. The germline CDR1 and CDR2 sequences are ENHRY and SYGVKD. The CDR3 contains 16 residues.

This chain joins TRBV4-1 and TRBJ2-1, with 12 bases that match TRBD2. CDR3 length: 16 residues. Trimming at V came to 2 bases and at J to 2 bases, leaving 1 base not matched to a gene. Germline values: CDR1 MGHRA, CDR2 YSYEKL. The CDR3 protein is CASSQPSGRAYNEQFF. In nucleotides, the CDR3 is TGCGCCAGCAGCCAACCTAGCGGGAGGGCCTACAATGAGCAGTTCTTC.

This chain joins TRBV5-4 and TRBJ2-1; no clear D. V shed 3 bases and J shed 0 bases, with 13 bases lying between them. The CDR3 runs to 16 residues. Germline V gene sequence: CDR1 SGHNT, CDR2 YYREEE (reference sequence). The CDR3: CASSSDEVGSYNEQFF. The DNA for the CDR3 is TGTGCCAGCAGCTCCGACGAGGTCGGCTCCTACAATGAGCAGTTCTTC.

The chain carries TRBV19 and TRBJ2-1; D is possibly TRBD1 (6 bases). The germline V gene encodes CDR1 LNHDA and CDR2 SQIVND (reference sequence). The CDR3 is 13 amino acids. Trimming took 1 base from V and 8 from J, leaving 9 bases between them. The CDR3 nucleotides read TGTGCCAGTAGTATAGTTCCAGGGGATGAGCAGTTCTTC. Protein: CASSIVPGDEQFF. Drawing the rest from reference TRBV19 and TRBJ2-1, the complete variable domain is DGGITQSPKYLFRKEGQNVTLSCEQNLNHDAMYWYRQDPGQGLRLIYYSQIVNDFQKGDIAEGYSVSREKKESFPLTVTSAQKNPTAFYLCASSIVPGDEQFFGPGTRLTVL.